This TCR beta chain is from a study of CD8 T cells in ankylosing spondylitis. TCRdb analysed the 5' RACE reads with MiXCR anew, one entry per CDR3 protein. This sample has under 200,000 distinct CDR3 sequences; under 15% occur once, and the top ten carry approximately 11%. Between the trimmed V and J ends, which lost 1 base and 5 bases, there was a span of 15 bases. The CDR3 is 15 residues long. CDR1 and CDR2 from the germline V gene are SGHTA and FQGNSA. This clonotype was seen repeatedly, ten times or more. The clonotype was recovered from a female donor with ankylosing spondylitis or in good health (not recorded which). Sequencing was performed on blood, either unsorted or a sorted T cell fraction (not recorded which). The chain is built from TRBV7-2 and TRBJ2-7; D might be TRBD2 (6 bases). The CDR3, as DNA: TGTGCCAGCAGCTTAGGTGGAGGAGGGTTCGACGAGCAGTACTTC. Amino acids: CASSLGGGGFDEQYF. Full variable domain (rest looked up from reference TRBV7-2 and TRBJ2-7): GAGVSQSPSNKVTEKGKDVELRCDPISGHTALYWYRQSLGQGLEFLIYFQGNSAPDKSGLPSDRFSAERTGGSVSTLTIQRTQQEDSAVYLCASSLGGGGFDEQYFGPGTRLTVT.